This T cell receptor beta chain is from a study of OX40 agonist ivuxolimab in advanced cancers. Across the whole study: Anti-PD-1, anti-PD-L1 or anti-CTLA-4 therapy given earlier was allowed, and 40% had some. Findings and limits, study-wide: There were, on average, more expanded clones in CD8+ T cells than in CD4+.

Sequencing used immunoSEQ multiplex PCR; TCRdb keeps in-frame clones, though not all of them. The sample gives 40,000 to 55,000 clones, over 75% of which show up once; about 13% is in the top ten. With regard to this clone: Its antigen is unknown.

The sample consisted of CD4+ or CD8+ T cells sorted from blood, taken in a trial of the OX40 agonist ivuxolimab. This TCR was recovered from an adult with an advanced solid tumor such as melanoma, head and neck, liver or kidney cancer.

The CDR3 region is CAISGTGAGNTIYF. The CDR3 coding sequence is TGTGCCATCAGCGGGACAGGGGCTGGAAACACCATATATTTT. This chain joins TRBV10-3 and TRBJ1-3; 10 bases agree with TRBD1. The V segment lost 6 bases and the J segment 2 bases; nucleotides outside the gene matches: 1. CDR1 ENHRY and CDR2 SYGVKD come from the germline V gene. The CDR3 extends over 14 amino acids.